These T cell receptor beta chains were read from a single sample in a study of control samples from healthy donors and cancer patients. Repertoires were generated with immunoSEQ multiplex PCR, while TCRdb's copy carries only in-frame clones and drops some. The sample records some 130,000 clones, 80% to 90% being singletons. Sequences were obtained from blood. The source of these receptors is a woman in her 30s in good health. Each CDR3 is given with its conserved first and last residue. A D gene is named only where the DNA matches it firmly. For some rows the clone size is stated as once, few or many, or as a class when expanded; others skip it.

j_call | v_call | clone_size | d_call | cdr3_aa | cdr3_nt
TRBJ1-2 | TRBV3-1/TRBV3-2 | few | TRBD1 | CASSLGQASYTF | TGTGCCAGCAGCCTCGGACAGGCAAGCTACACCTTC
TRBJ1-1 | TRBV29-1 | . | TRBD1 | CSVSPGGGTEAFF | TGCAGCGTAAGCCCAGGGGGCGGAACTGAAGCTTTCTTT
TRBJ1-2 | TRBV5-1 | . | . | CASGPTPHYGYTF | TGCGCCAGCGGCCCGACACCGCACTATGGCTACACCTTC
TRBJ1-3 | TRBV19 | . | . | CASTGRSGNTIYF | TGTGCCAGTACGGGACGGTCTGGAAACACCATATATTTT
TRBJ1-5 | TRBV29-1 | . | TRBD1 | CSVGTGWSNQPQHF | TGCAGCGTTGGGACAGGGTGGAGCAATCAGCCCCAGCATTTT
TRBJ2-3 | TRBV5-1 | few | TRBD1 | CASSLGDRGDTQYF | TGCGCCAGCAGCTTGGGGGACAGGGGGGATACGCAGTATTTT
TRBJ1-1 | TRBV29-1 | . | . | CSVLAGGTEAFF | TGCAGCGTTCTCGCGGGCGGCACTGAAGCTTTCTTT
TRBJ1-1 | TRBV5-4 | . | . | CASSLDSMNTEAFF | TGTGCCAGCAGCTTGGACAGCATGAACACTGAAGCTTTCTTT
TRBJ1-2 | TRBV7-2 | . | TRBD1 | CASSVQPDRVLNYGYTF | TGTGCCAGCAGCGTACAACCCGACAGGGTCCTAAACTATGGCTACACCTTC
TRBJ1-5 | TRBV28 | . | . | CASSLSLQGQHF | TGTGCCAGCAGTTTATCTCTGCAGGGCCAGCATTTT
TRBJ2-2 | TRBV19 | . | TRBD2 | CASSTTSGRTNTGELFF | TGTGCCAGTAGTACGACTAGCGGGAGGACGAACACCGGGGAGCTGTTTTTT
TRBJ2-7 | TRBV4-2 | . | TRBD2 | CASSQDPGRGSYEQYF | TGTGCCAGCAGCCAAGATCCCGGGAGGGGTTCCTACGAGCAGTACTTC
TRBJ2-3 | TRBV2 | . | . | CASGHFTDTQYF | TGTGCCAGCGGACATTTCACAGATACGCAGTATTTT
TRBJ1-4 | TRBV19 | . | . | CASSVDRHNEKLFF | TGTGCCAGTAGTGTTGACAGGCATAATGAAAAACTGTTTTTT
TRBJ2-7 | TRBV7-9 | . | . | CASSLDQGNYEQYF | TGTGCCAGCAGCTTAGATCAGGGAAACTACGAGCAGTACTTC
TRBJ1-1 | TRBV30 | . | . | CAWSERVNTEAFF | TGTGCCTGGAGTGAAAGGGTCAACACTGAAGCTTTCTTT
TRBJ2-7 | TRBV2 | . | . | CASRSEGYEQYF | TGTGCCAGCAGATCTGAGGGCTACGAGCAGTACTTC
TRBJ1-1 | TRBV10-3 | . | . | CAISNRGGTEAFF | TGTGCCATCAGTAACCGGGGCGGCACTGAAGCTTTCTTT
TRBJ1-4 | TRBV7-6 | . | . | CASSLGDTSTNEKLFF | TGTGCCAGCAGCTTAGGTGACACTTCAACTAATGAAAAACTGTTTTTT
TRBJ1-2 | TRBV11-2 | . | . | CASSPISRADGYTF | TGTGCCAGCAGCCCGATCAGCAGGGCCGATGGCTACACCTTC
TRBJ2-5 | TRBV5-8 | . | TRBD2 | CASSLRAGASQTQYF | TGTGCCAGCAGCTTAAGAGCGGGAGCCTCCCAGACCCAGTACTTC
TRBJ1-2 | TRBV4-1 | . | . | CASSQDPEGSGYTF | TGCGCCAGCAGCCAAGATCCTGAGGGGAGTGGCTACACCTTC
TRBJ1-5 | TRBV27 | . | TRBD1 | CASRLQGVGQPQHF | TGTGCCAGCAGACTACAGGGGGTTGGACAGCCCCAGCATTTT
TRBJ2-7 | TRBV19 | . | . | CASSDDSQSSYEQYF | TGTGCCAGTAGTGACGACTCCCAGAGCTCCTACGAGCAGTACTTC